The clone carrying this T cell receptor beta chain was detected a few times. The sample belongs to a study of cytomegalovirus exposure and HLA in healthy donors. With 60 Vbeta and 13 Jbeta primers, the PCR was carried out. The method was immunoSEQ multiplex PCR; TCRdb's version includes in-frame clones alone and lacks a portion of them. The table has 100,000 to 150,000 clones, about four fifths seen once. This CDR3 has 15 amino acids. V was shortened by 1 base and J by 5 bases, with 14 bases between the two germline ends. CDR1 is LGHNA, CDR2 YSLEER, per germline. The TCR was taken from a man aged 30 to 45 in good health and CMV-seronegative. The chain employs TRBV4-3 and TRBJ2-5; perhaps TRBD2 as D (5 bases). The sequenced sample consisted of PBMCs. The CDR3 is CASSQVTGKGETQYF. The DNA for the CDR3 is TGCGCCAGCAGCCAAGTAACCGGGAAGGGTGAGACCCAGTACTTC.